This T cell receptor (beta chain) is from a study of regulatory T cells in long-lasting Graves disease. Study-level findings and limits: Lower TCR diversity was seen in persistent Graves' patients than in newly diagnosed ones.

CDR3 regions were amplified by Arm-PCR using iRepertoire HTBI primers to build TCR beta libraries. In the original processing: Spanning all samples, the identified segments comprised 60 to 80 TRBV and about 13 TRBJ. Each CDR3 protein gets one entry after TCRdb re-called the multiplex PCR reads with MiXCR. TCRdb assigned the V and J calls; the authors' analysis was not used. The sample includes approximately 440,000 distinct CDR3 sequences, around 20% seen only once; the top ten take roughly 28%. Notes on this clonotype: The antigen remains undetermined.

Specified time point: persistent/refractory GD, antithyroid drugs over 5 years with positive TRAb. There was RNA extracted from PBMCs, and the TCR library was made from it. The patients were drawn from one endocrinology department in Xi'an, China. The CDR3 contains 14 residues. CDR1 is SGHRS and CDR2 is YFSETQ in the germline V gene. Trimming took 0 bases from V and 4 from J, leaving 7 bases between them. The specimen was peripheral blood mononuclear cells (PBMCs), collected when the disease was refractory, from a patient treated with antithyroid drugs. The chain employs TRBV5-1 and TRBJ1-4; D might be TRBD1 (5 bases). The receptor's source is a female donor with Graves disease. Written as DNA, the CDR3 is TGCGCCAGCAGCTTGGAGACAGATAATGAAAAACTGTTTTTT. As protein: CASSLETDNEKLFF.